These 12 T cell receptor beta chains share one sample of origin, sequenced in a study of Ad26.COV2.S vaccination and SARS-CoV-2 variants (dated by TCRdb to the early 2020s). Libraries were built with the immunoSEQ multiplex PCR assay. Sourced from immuneACCESS, this table was stored by TCRdb with only in-frame sequences that have V and J called. A share of the clones is absent; for the studies checked, an unresolved V gene accounts for under half, and the remainder has no known explanation. The sample table holds some 250,000 clones, of which approximately 87% were seen once. Clones ranked in the top ten supply about 11% of the sample. In the paper's terms, the treatment or condition label means: some 20 received Ad26.COV2.S at low or high dose, single or two shots; 5 received placebo; per-sample allocation not given. Repertoires of vaccine and placebo recipients were sequenced from samples collected on day 63 after the first injection.

The sample here was peripheral blood, taken in a trial of Ad26.COV2.S vaccine versus placebo. The receptors originated from a person aged 18-65 years who received the Ad26.COV2.S COVID-19 vaccine or a placebo.

The rearrangement joins TRBV7-2 to TRBJ2-6; 10 bases map to TRBD1. Germline V lookup: CDR1 SGHTA, CDR2 FQGNSA. The CDR3 contains 19 residues. The V segment lost 6 bases and the J segment 3 bases; nucleotides outside the gene matches: 14. The CDR3 region is CASRRSPGTGANGANVLTF. In DNA, the CDR3 is TGTGCCAGCAGGCGCTCTCCCGGGACAGGGGCTAATGGGGCCAACGTCCTGACTTTC.

This clone has only one observation. J is TRBJ1-1 and V is TRBV5-1, with 7 positions matching TRBD1. The length of the CDR3 is 12 residues. After removal of 0 bases from V and 8 bases from J, the junction contained 1 base not matched to a gene. Per germline, CDR1 SGHRS and CDR2 YFSETQ. The CDR3 DNA reads as TGCGCCAGCAGCTTGGACAGGGGCGAAGCTTTCTTT. Residues: CASSLDRGEAFF.

The chain employs TRBV6-2 or TRBV6-3 and TRBJ2-7; D is possibly TRBD1 (6 bases). The V gene's germline CDR1 is MNHEY and CDR2 SVGEGT. The V end lost 1 base, the J end lost 0 bases, and 13 bases lay between the germline ends. The CDR3 loop spans 16 amino acids. The CDR3 region is CASSYYLTGRSYEQYF. The CDR3 region has the DNA TGTGCCAGCAGTTACTACCTGACAGGACGCTCCTACGAGCAGTACTTC.

The V gene is TRBV14, the J gene TRBJ2-7, with 9 bases fitting TRBD1. Germline assignment: CDR1 SGHDN and CDR2 FVKESK. The CDR3 totals 14 residues. Unmatched junction bases numbered 4, after V lost 4 bases and J lost 3 bases. The CDR3 region is CASSRTGAHYEQYF. The CDR3 nucleotides read TGTGCCAGCAGCCGGACAGGGGCCCACTACGAGCAGTACTTC.

This clone was found once. CDR3 residues: CASSPGTGKIRTQYF. The CDR3 region has the DNA TGTGCCAGCTCACCCGGGACAGGAAAAATACGGACCCAGTACTTC. V and J are TRBV18 and TRBJ2-5, with 8 bases matching TRBD1. This CDR3 contains 15 residues. The ends lost 3 bases at V and 7 bases at J; junction bases unmatched: 10. The germline gives CDR1 KGHSH, CDR2 LQKENI.

The chain employs TRBV9 and TRBJ2-1; D is possibly TRBD2 (5 bases). The germline V gene encodes CDR1 SGDLS and CDR2 YYNGEE. This CDR3 has 16 amino acids. Deletions cut 0 bases from V and 5 bases from J, with 15 bases between. The CDR3 DNA reads as TGTGCCAGCAGCGTAGCCTGGCTAGCTCTCGACAATGAGCAGTTCTTC. This codes for CASSVAWLALDNEQFF.

This chain connects TRBV24-1 to TRBJ2-7; D gene uncertain. Trimming took off 2 bases at V and 1 base at J, with 8 bases between the two ends. CDR3 length equals 14 residues. Germline-derived CDR1 and CDR2 are KGHDR and SFDVKD. The DNA for the CDR3 is TGTGCCACCAGTGATTGGAGTACGTCCTACGAGCAGTACTTC. Its translation: CATSDWSTSYEQYF.

The chain recombines TRBV7-6 with TRBJ2-7; perhaps TRBD2 as D (6 bases). CDR1 and CDR2 (germline): SGHVS, FNYEAQ. V gave up 5 bases and J gave up 0 bases, with 14 bases separating them. The CDR3 has 15 amino acids. The CDR3 bases are TGTGCCAGCAGCCCCTTGGCGGGGCGCTCCTACGAGCAGTACTTC. This gives the protein CASSPLAGRSYEQYF.

This clone was counted a few times. The rearrangement joins TRBV2 to TRBJ2-5, with D perhaps given as TRBD1 or TRBD2 (5 bases each). This CDR3 contains 14 residues. Per germline, CDR1 SNHLY and CDR2 FYNNEI. The ends were cut back, 6 bases at V and 5 bases at J, with 16 bases in the middle. The CDR3 reads CASSRGVIRETQYF. In nucleotides, the CDR3 is TGTGCCAGCAGCCGAGGGGTGATCCGGGAGACCCAGTACTTC.

The chain has TRBV5-4 and TRBJ2-3; D is perhaps TRBD2 (5 bases). This CDR3 has 15 residues. Germline CDR1 is SGHNT and CDR2 is YYREEE (reference sequence). V dropped 2 bases and J dropped 8 bases, with 18 bases sitting between them. DNA for the CDR3: TGTGCCAGCAGCTTAGACGTGCTAGGAGGAGGTACGCAGTATTTT. Translated: CASSLDVLGGGTQYF.

This sequence joins TRBV3-1 (or the pseudogene TRBV3-2) and TRBJ2-7, with D unresolved. Trimming stripped 2 bases from V and 8 bases from J, with 13 bases between. The germline V gene has CDR1 LGHDT and CDR2 YNNKEL (reference sequence). The CDR3 has 13 residues. CDR3: CASSQTGPEQQYF. The CDR3 nucleotides are TGTGCCAGCAGCCAAACCGGGCCCGAACAGCAGTACTTC.

The rearrangement joins TRBV10-1 to TRBJ1-5, with a possible D match to TRBD1 (5 bases). The CDR3 has 13 residues. CDR1 and CDR2 from the germline V gene are WNHNN and SYGVQD (reference sequence). The germline V and J ends were trimmed by 4 bases and 3 bases, with 7 bases remaining between them. The CDR3 nucleotides read TGCGCCAGCAGTGGGGGGGTCAATCAGCCCCAGCATTTT. This gives the protein CASSGGVNQPQHF.